This T cell receptor (beta chain) stems from a study of blood T cell repertoires in COVID-19. Study summary: Sites across the United States, Italy and Spain contributed samples from acute and convalescent COVID-19. T cells, B-cell-depleted T cells, or PBMCs supplied cDNA or gDNA.

As processed by the authors: Estimated nucleated cell counts came from reference gene primer amplification. TCRdb's table, derived via immunoSEQ multiplex PCR, lists solely in-frame clones and lacks some. D and trimming were read from the DNA, whereas the V and J calls and clone size are those reported in that table. The data show 350,000 to 450,000 clones, roughly 85% seen once. The CDR3 spans 14 residues. CDR1 MRHNA and CDR2 SNTAGT come from the germline V gene. Deletions cut 4 bases from V and 9 bases from J, with 16 bases between. V and J are TRBV6-4 and TRBJ2-1; D is perhaps TRBD2 (5 bases). Sample: peripheral blood. The sequence came from a woman aged 18-29 years with acute or convalescent COVID-19. CDR3: CASSGTTEGGEQFF. CDR3 bases: TGTGCCAGCAGTGGGACCACAGAGGGTGGTGAGCAGTTCTTC.